Below, 10 T cell receptor beta chains from the same sample are listed, as sequenced in a study of blood T cell repertoires in COVID-19. The protocol was immunoSEQ multiplex PCR, while the TCRdb copy is restricted to in-frame clones and leaves out a portion. Among some 250,000 clones listed, around four fifths were seen once. Sequenced input: peripheral blood. The source is a man between 40 and 49 years old with active or convalescent COVID-19.

V is TRBV27 and J is TRBJ2-3; 9 positions match TRBD2. Germline CDR1 and CDR2: MNHEY and SMNVEV (reference sequence). The J segment lost 4 bases and the V segment lost 8 bases, leaving 10 bases of the junction unmatched. The CDR3 consists of 15 residues. The CDR3 nucleotides are TGTGCCAGCCAGTTTAGCGGGAGTGGGGCAGATACGCAGTATTTT. Encoded protein: CASQFSGSGADTQYF.

This chain uses TRBV30 with TRBJ1-2, with TRBD1 identical over 8 bases. The CDR3 has 13 residues. From germline, CDR1 is GTSNPN and CDR2 SVGIG (reference sequence). V lost 5 bases, J lost 7 bases, and 9 bases stayed unmatched. The CDR3 DNA reads as TGTGCCTGGGAAACCAGGGGGCGTTTTGGCTACACCTTC. This encodes CAWETRGRFGYTF.

There are a few counts of this clone. The CDR3 DNA reads as TGCAGTGCTAGTTCCGCAGGGTCTGGGGCCAACGTCCTGACTTTC. Its protein product is CSASSAGSGANVLTF. V gene TRBV20-1 combines with J gene TRBJ2-6; TRBD1 might be the D (5 bases). The CDR3 runs to 15 residues. CDR1 and CDR2 from the germline V gene are DFQATT and SNEGSKA (reference sequence). V was pared by 3 bases and J by 1 base, with 10 bases between.

This chain connects TRBV24-1 to TRBJ2-3, with TRBD2 matching over 9 bases. The CDR3 is 16 amino acids. V dropped 4 bases and J dropped 5; count of bases not matched to a gene: 9. Germline V gene sequence: CDR1 KGHDR, CDR2 SFDVKD. The CDR3 DNA reads as TGTGCCACCAGTGACCCGGGACTAGCCGGCAAAGATACGCAGTATTTT. It is translated as CATSDPGLAGKDTQYF.

The rearrangement links TRBV18 to TRBJ2-3; D might be TRBD2 (5 bases). The length of the CDR3 is 15 residues. Trimming took 2 bases from V and 2 from J, leaving 11 bases between them. Per the germline V gene, CDR1 is KGHSH and CDR2 is LQKENI. In DNA, the CDR3 is TGTGCCAGCTCACCATCGCGGGCCTTCACAGATACGCAGTATTTT. Its protein is CASSPSRAFTDTQYF. The full variable domain, its missing parts supplied by reference TRBV18 and TRBJ2-3, is NAGVMQNPRHLVRRRGQEARLRCSPMKGHSHVYWYRQLPEEGLKFMVYLQKENIIDESGMPKERFSAEFPKEGPSILRIQQVVRGDSAAYFCASSPSRAFTDTQYFGPGTRLTVL.

This chain uses TRBV30 with TRBJ1-1; 8 nucleotides agree with TRBD1. Trimming removed 5 bases from V and 3 bases from J; junction bases left unmatched: 8. The CDR3 spans 14 residues. Germline CDR1 reads GTSNPN; CDR2 reads SVGIG (reference sequence). The CDR3 protein is CAWYSGTGDTEAFF. The DNA of the CDR3 is TGTGCCTGGTATTCCGGGACAGGCGACACTGAAGCTTTCTTT.

V is TRBV4-1 and J is TRBJ2-7, with TRBD2 identical over 9 bases. V shed 3 bases and J 5 bases; nucleotides not matched to a gene: 8. Looked up from germline, CDR1 is MGHRA and CDR2 is YSYEKL. The CDR3 totals 15 residues. This CDR3 is CASSHLAGPGNEQYF. In DNA, the CDR3 is TGCGCCAGCAGCCACCTAGCGGGACCCGGCAACGAGCAGTACTTC.

This rearrangement joins TRBV5-1 to TRBJ2-5; 7 positions agree with TRBD1. The V segment lost 0 bases and the J segment 2 bases; nucleotides outside the gene matches: 4. This CDR3 region has 15 residues. Germline V gives CDR1 SGHRS, CDR2 YFSETQ. CDR3 protein: CASSLAPGQQETQYF. The CDR3 bases are TGCGCCAGCAGCTTGGCGCCGGGACAGCAAGAGACCCAGTACTTC. The full variable domain, rest sourced from reference TRBV5-1 and TRBJ2-5, is KAGVTQTPRYLIKTRGQQVTLSCSPISGHRSVSWYQQTPGQGLQFLFEYFSETQRNKGNFPGRFSGRQFSNSRSEMNVSTLELGDSALYLCASSLAPGQQETQYFGPGTRLLVL.

This clone has just a few counts. The rearrangement uses TRBV6-1 and TRBJ1-3, with D perhaps matching TRBD1 (6 bases). This CDR3 contains 16 residues. V lost 4 bases to trimming and J lost 4 bases, with 17 bases between them. Germline V CDR1 and CDR2: MNHNS, SASEGT. This CDR3 is CASSVSLGAGGNTIYF. In nucleotides, the CDR3 is TGTGCCAGCAGTGTTTCTTTGGGGGCTGGCGGAAACACCATATATTTT.

V is TRBV29-1 and J is TRBJ1-2, with D possibly being TRBD1 (6 bases). The CDR3 runs to 14 residues. The germline V gene has CDR1 SQVTM and CDR2 ANQGSEA. Between the trimmed V and J ends, which lost 3 bases and 4 bases, there was a span of 15 bases. The CDR3 DNA follows: TGCAGCGTTGATCCGTCAGGGGAGCGCTATGGCTACACCTTC. This codes for CSVDPSGERYGYTF. The whole variable domain, filled in from reference TRBV29-1 and TRBJ1-2, reads SAVISQKPSRDICQRGTSLTIQCQVDSQVTMMFWYRQQPGQSLTLIATANQGSEATYESGFVIDKFPISRPNLTFSTLTVSNMSPEDSSIYLCSVDPSGERYGYTFGSGTRLTVV.